The 14 T cell receptor beta chains given below trace back to one sample, sequenced in a study of CD8+CD57+ T cells in acquired aplastic anemia. Profiling of TCR beta VDJ combinations and CDR3 sequences used genomic DNA as template. TCRdb processed the reads anew with MiXCR; each CDR3 protein has one entry. Seen here are approximately 170,000 distinct CDR3 sequences, around half observed once, and the top ten hold more than 15%. Sequencing was performed on sorted CD4+, CD8+, or CD8+CD57+ T cells (not recorded which) from PBMCs. The receptor source for this set is a human donor in good health, serving as a control.

The gene calls are TRBV6-1 and TRBJ1-1, with D hard to call. With 4 bases removed from V and 0 bases from J, the gap between germline ends came to 12 bases. This CDR3 is 15 amino acids long. CDR1 MNHNS and CDR2 SASEGT come from the germline V gene. The CDR3 DNA is TGTGCCAGCAGTGGGTACTTCAGCCTGAACACTGAAGCTTTCTTT. Translated, it gives CASSGYFSLNTEAFF.

This clonotype was observed a handful of times. The rearrangement joins TRBV7-8 to TRBJ1-2; 7 nucleotides align to TRBD1. Losses at the gene ends were 4 bases for V and 1 base for J; bases not matched to a gene: 6. CDR3 length: 15 residues. CDR1 and CDR2 (germline): SGHVS, FQNEAQ. In nucleotides, the CDR3 is TGTGCCAGCAGCTCGGGACAGTCGCTTAACTATGGCTACACCTTC. Translated, it gives CASSSGQSLNYGYTF.

The chain joins TRBV7-9 to TRBJ2-1, with TRBD2 matching 11 bases. The CDR3 length is 16 residues. Trimming cost V 4 bases and J 7 bases; bases outside gene matches: 9. Looked up from germline, CDR1 is SEHNR and CDR2 is FQNEAQ (reference sequence). The CDR3 protein is CASSSLAGGRGNEQFF. CDR3 nucleotides: TGTGCCAGCAGCTCCCTAGCGGGGGGCCGGGGGAATGAGCAGTTCTTC.

As for this clonotype: The conserved closing phenylalanine or tryptophan is absent in this CDR3, likely reflecting a read error. V is TRBV5-1 and J is TRBJ1-6, with D maybe TRBD1 (6 bases). CDR3 length: 14 amino acids. V shed 3 bases and J shed 5 bases, with 9 bases lying between them. Germline V gene lookup returns CDR1 SGHRS and CDR2 YFSETQ. The CDR3 sequence is CASSWDTNNSPLHL. In DNA, the CDR3 is TGCGCCAGCAGCTGGGACACCAATAATTCACCCCTCCACCTT.

There are many counts of this clonotype. V gene TRBV7-2 combines with J gene TRBJ1-2, with 8 nucleotides matching TRBD1. V lost 5 bases, J lost 3 bases, and 5 bases stayed unmatched. Germline CDR1 is SGHTA and CDR2 is FQGNSA. The CDR3 consists of 14 residues. CDR3 bases: TGTGCCAGCAGCCGCCCGACAGGGGACTATGGCTACACCTTC. Residues: CASSRPTGDYGYTF.

This clonotype was observed many times. The V gene is TRBV20-1, the J gene TRBJ2-3; 7 nucleotides line up with TRBD2. V lost 1 base to trimming and J lost 4 bases; unmatched junction nucleotides: 8. The length of the CDR3 is 15 residues. Germline CDR1 and CDR2: DFQATT and SNEGSKA (reference sequence). The CDR3 nucleotides read TGCAGTGCTAGAGCCTTAGGACTAGGACCAGATACGCAGTATTTT. It is translated as CSARALGLGPDTQYF.

V is TRBV7-9 and J is TRBJ1-6, with 9 nucleotides matching TRBD1. CDR3 size: 16 residues. Germline CDR1 and CDR2: SEHNR and FQNEAQ (reference sequence). Unmatched junction bases numbered 6, after V lost 4 bases and J lost 5 bases. CDR3 sequence reads: CASSSNRGRNNSPLHF. CDR3 DNA sequence: TGTGCCAGCAGCTCAAACAGGGGGCGAAATAATTCACCCCTCCACTTT. Full variable domain (remainder filled in from reference TRBV7-9 and TRBJ1-6): DTGVSQNPRHKITKRGQNVTFRCDPISEHNRLYWYRQTLGQGPEFLTYFQNEAQLEKSRLLSDRFSAERPKGSFSTLEIQRTEQGDSAMYLCASSSNRGRNNSPLHFGNGTRLTVT.

This clonotype was found many times. The rearrangement joins TRBV7-8 to TRBJ2-7; possible D gene TRBD1, 6 bases. V was clipped by 1 base and J by 7 bases, with 11 bases between them. CDR1 SGHVS and CDR2 FQNEAQ come from the germline V gene. The CDR3 is 13 residues long. The CDR3 nucleotides are TGTGCCAGCAGCTTAGTTGGGCAGGGGGAGCAGTACTTC. Translation gives CASSLVGQGEQYF. Full variable domain (rest looked up from reference TRBV7-8 and TRBJ2-7): GAGVSQSPRYKVAKRGQDVALRCDPISGHVSLFWYQQALGQGPEFLTYFQNEAQLDKSGLPSDRFFAERPEGSVSTLKIQRTQQEDSAVYLCASSLVGQGEQYFGPGTRLTVT.

The chain joins TRBV19 to TRBJ1-6; a possible D gene is TRBD1 (5 bases). Per the germline V gene, CDR1 is LNHDA and CDR2 is SQIVND (reference sequence). Trimming stripped 5 bases from V and 7 bases from J, with 15 bases between. The CDR3 is 15 residues long. CDR3 in amino acids: CASSWLVGANSPLHF. CDR3 DNA sequence: TGTGCCAGTAGTTGGCTGGTTGGGGCGAATTCACCCCTCCACTTT. The entire variable domain, with the rest obtained from reference TRBV19 and TRBJ1-6, is as follows: DGGITQSPKYLFRKEGQNVTLSCEQNLNHDAMYWYRQDPGQGLRLIYYSQIVNDFQKGDIAEGYSVSREKKESFPLTVTSAQKNPTAFYLCASSWLVGANSPLHFGNGTRLTVT.

The chain combines TRBV27 with TRBJ1-5; possibly TRBD1 for D (6 bases). Germline values: CDR1 MNHEY, CDR2 SMNVEV (reference sequence). The V end was cut by 4 bases, the J end by 6 bases, with 19 bases between. This CDR3 has 16 amino acids. As DNA, the CDR3 is TGTGCCAGCAGTTACCGAGGGGGGAGATTAAGTCAGCCCCAGCATTTT. Translation gives CASSYRGGRLSQPQHF.

The chain combines TRBV29-1 with TRBJ1-6; D possibly corresponds to TRBD1 (5 bases). The length of the CDR3 is 12 residues. The V end was cut by 4 bases, the J end by 7 bases, with 8 bases between. Per germline, CDR1 SQVTM and CDR2 ANQGSEA. Here the CDR3 DNA reads TGCAGCGTTGGGGAGGGGAATTCACCCCTCCACTTT. Its protein is CSVGEGNSPLHF.

The rearrangement links TRBV2 to TRBJ1-5, with 7 bases aligning to TRBD1. Germline loops: CDR1 SNHLY, CDR2 FYNNEI. J lost 0 bases, V lost 5 bases, and 13 bases had no gene match. This CDR3 comprises 18 residues. CDR3 sequence (DNA): TGTGCCAGCAGTAGTACAGGGGCGCAGCCTAATAGCAATCAGCCCCAGCATTTT. Translation: CASSSTGAQPNSNQPQHF.

As DNA, the CDR3 is TGCAGCGTTGAATCGCTAGCGGGAGGGAGAGAGACCCAGTACTTC. This gives the protein CSVESLAGGRETQYF. The chain is built from TRBV29-1 and TRBJ2-5; 12 bases agree with TRBD2. V dropped 2 bases and J dropped 4; count of bases not matched to a gene: 5. The CDR3 contains 15 residues. Germline CDR1 reads SQVTM; CDR2 reads ANQGSEA.

This clonotype was detected only a few times. A much larger clone differs by one base, so this may be a read error. The CDR3 nucleotides read TGTGCCACCAGCAGACCCTGGGACAGGACGCATACTAACACTGAAGCTTTCTTT. It translates to CATSRPWDRTHTNTEAFF. This chain links TRBV15 with TRBJ1-1, with 8 nucleotides matching TRBD1. V gave up 2 bases and J gave up 2 bases; unmatched junction bases: 13. Looked up from germline, CDR1 is LNHNV and CDR2 is YYDKDF (reference sequence). The CDR3 is 18 residues long.